This entry lists 11 T cell receptor beta chains sequenced from one sample in a study of blood T cell repertoires in COVID-19. Method: immunoSEQ multiplex PCR; TCRdb's copy keeps in-frame clones and lacks some. The sample carries approximately 200,000 clones, around 80% recorded once. The specimen sequenced was PBMCs or T cells enriched from blood (not recorded which). These receptors were obtained from a middle-aged woman with acute COVID-19.

The chain has TRBV28 and TRBJ2-3; 11 bases align to TRBD2. The J segment lost 2 bases and the V segment lost 6 bases, leaving 7 bases of the junction unmatched. The length of the CDR3 is 16 residues. Looked up from germline, CDR1 is MDHEN and CDR2 is SYDVKM. The CDR3 loop is CASSFLTSGNTDTQYF. CDR3 DNA sequence: TGTGCCAGCAGCTTTCTGACTAGCGGGAACACAGATACGCAGTATTTT.

This clone appeared a few times. CDR3 DNA: TGTGCCAGCAGACTAGCGGGAGGGCCTATGGGTTCCGAGCAGTACTTC. Translated: CASRLAGGPMGSEQYF. J is TRBJ2-7 and V is TRBV27; 13 bases map to TRBD2. The length of the CDR3 is 16 residues. The germline CDR1 and CDR2 sequences are MNHEY and SMNVEV (reference sequence). Germline trimming cut 6 bases from V and 6 bases from J; bases unmatched to any gene: 11.

CDR3 in DNA: TGCAGCGTGGAGCAGGGGAAAGGTGGCTACACCTTC. It yields the protein CSVEQGKGGYTF. The chain employs TRBV29-1 and TRBJ1-2, with D maybe TRBD1 (6 bases). The germline V gene has CDR1 SQVTM and CDR2 ANQGSEA. Trimming left V 6 bases short and J 7 bases short, with 15 bases between. CDR3 size: 12 residues.

The chain couples TRBV11-1 to TRBJ2-7, with 9 nucleotides matching TRBD1. V shed 5 bases and J 1 base; nucleotides not matched to a gene: 6. Per germline, CDR1 SGHAT and CDR2 FQDESV (reference sequence). This CDR3 is 15 amino acids long. The CDR3 region has the DNA TGTGCCAGCAGCGCCGACAGGGGGGGGTCCTACGAGCAGTACTTC. As protein: CASSADRGGSYEQYF.

V usage is TRBV28 and J usage is TRBJ2-5, with 9 bases fitting TRBD1. Trimming removed 4 bases from V and 1 base from J; junction bases left unmatched: 7. Germline V gives CDR1 MDHEN, CDR2 SYDVKM. The CDR3 contains 16 residues. The CDR3 reads CASSSDRGLGQETQYF. As DNA, the CDR3 is TGTGCCAGCAGTTCGGACAGGGGCCTCGGCCAAGAGACCCAGTACTTC.

V usage is TRBV6-2 or TRBV6-3 and J usage is TRBJ1-6; D is perhaps TRBD1 (6 bases). The CDR3 spans 13 residues. Germline lookup yields CDR1 MNHEY and CDR2 SVGEGT. V was trimmed by 4 bases and J by 9 bases, leaving 10 bases between them. In DNA form, the CDR3 reads TGTGCCAGCAGTTGGGCAGGGGTTTCACCCCTCCACTTT. Amino acids: CASSWAGVSPLHF.

CDR3 in DNA: TGTGCCAGTAGTCCGCTAGCGGGAGCAGTCACAGATACGCAGTATTTT. Translating gives CASSPLAGAVTDTQYF. The chain combines TRBV19 with TRBJ2-3, with 10 bases fitting TRBD2. This CDR3 spans 16 amino acids. V shed 5 bases, J shed 2 bases, and the junction held 7 bases outside the gene matches. CDR1 and CDR2 from the germline V gene are LNHDA and SQIVND (reference sequence).

This clone was recorded once. This chain joins TRBV6-1 and TRBJ1-2; a weak D match, TRBD1 (6 bases). V lost 1 base and J lost 7, with 13 bases in between. From germline, CDR1 is MNHNS and CDR2 SASEGT. The CDR3 loop spans 14 amino acids. In nucleotides, the CDR3 is TGTGCCAGCAGTGAAGGAGGGGGAGTCGGTGGCTACACCTTC. This sequence encodes CASSEGGGVGGYTF.

V is TRBV28 and J is TRBJ2-7; 13 bases align to TRBD2. In germline, CDR1 is MDHEN, CDR2 SYDVKM. The CDR3 spans 14 residues. The V segment lost 5 bases and the J segment 2 bases; nucleotides outside the gene matches: 0. The CDR3 nucleotides read TGTGCCAGCAGTACTAGCGGGAGGGCCTACGAGCAGTACTTC. Its protein product is CASSTSGRAYEQYF.

This clone was counted between two and nine times. V gene TRBV24-1 combines with J gene TRBJ2-1; a weak D match, TRBD2 (6 bases). V lost 9 bases and J lost 4, with 18 bases in between. This CDR3 spans 15 amino acids. CDR1 is KGHDR and CDR2 is SFDVKD in the germline V gene. The CDR3: CATFTPTSPYNEQFF. In DNA form, the CDR3 reads TGTGCCACCTTCACCCCCACTAGCCCGTACAATGAGCAGTTCTTC.

This clone was detected once. The rearrangement uses TRBV30 and TRBJ1-3; D may be TRBD1 (6 bases). V was clipped by 2 bases and J by 1 base, with 12 bases between them. The germline CDR1 and CDR2 sequences are GTSNPN and SVGIG (reference sequence). The CDR3 length is 15 residues. As DNA, the CDR3 is TGTGCCTGGAGTCAGGGACAAGCATCTGGAAACACCATATATTTT. It codes for CAWSQGQASGNTIYF.